The 27 T cell receptor beta chains presented below share a single source sample, sequenced in a study of blood T cell repertoires in COVID-19. TCRdb's copy holds only in-frame clones and misses some; the assay was immunoSEQ multiplex PCR. The data hold roughly 180,000 clones, with roughly four fifths observed a single time. Source material: peripheral blood. Receptor source: a woman younger than 45 with acute or convalescent COVID-19.

The rearrangement joins TRBV28 to TRBJ1-4, with 9 bases matching TRBD1. Germline-derived CDR1 and CDR2 are MDHEN and SYDVKM. This CDR3 is 13 amino acids long. After removal of 8 bases from V and 7 bases from J, the junction contained 5 bases not matched to a gene. DNA of the CDR3: TGTGCCAGCGGAGGGACAGGGTTTGAAAAACTGTTTTTT. This gives the protein CASGGTGFEKLFF.

This chain joins TRBV6-2 or TRBV6-3 and TRBJ1-1; TRBD1 matches at 8 bases. The V segment lost 5 bases and the J segment 8 bases; nucleotides outside the gene matches: 7. This CDR3 spans 13 amino acids. Looked up from germline, CDR1 is MNHEY and CDR2 is SVGEGT. CDR3 in DNA: TGTGCCAGCAGTACCGGACAGGGCATAGAAGCTTTCTTT. This encodes CASSTGQGIEAFF.

This clone has only one observation. The chain is built from TRBV14 and TRBJ2-1, with D hard to call. In germline, CDR1 is SGHDN, CDR2 FVKESK. V gave up 2 bases and J gave up 4 bases, with 3 bases separating them. The CDR3 has 12 residues. The CDR3, as DNA: TGTGCCAGCAGCCAATCGTACAATGAGCAGTTCTTC. Amino acid sequence: CASSQSYNEQFF.

DNA for the CDR3: TGTGCCAGCAGCTTATTAGGCGGGAGTCGCACAGATACGCAGTATTTT. It translates to CASSLLGGSRTDTQYF. This chain uses TRBV11-1 with TRBJ2-3, with 7 positions matching TRBD2. There are 16 residues in the CDR3. CDR1 is SGHAT, CDR2 FQDESV, per germline (reference sequence). The V gene end was trimmed by 2 bases and the J gene end by 1 base; junction bases not matched to a gene: 6.

There are a few counts of this clone. The same CDR3 also results from other DNA sequences found in this sample. The chain links TRBV5-5 to TRBJ2-1; 9 positions agree with TRBD1. The CDR3 has 12 residues. The V and J ends lost 3 bases and 10 bases, in that order; junction bases with no gene match: 2. Looked up from germline, CDR1 is SGHKS and CDR2 is YYEKEE (reference sequence). CDR3 in DNA: TGTGCCAGCAGCTGGACAGGGGAAGAGCAGTTCTTC. Its translation is CASSWTGEEQFF.

This clone was observed a single time. This chain connects TRBV5-1 to TRBJ2-2, with 8 bases matching TRBD1. V trimming: 5 bases; J trimming: 8 bases; junction bases outside the gene matches: 14. Germline V gives CDR1 SGHRS, CDR2 YFSETQ. The CDR3 runs 16 residues. DNA of the CDR3: TGCGCCAGCAGGCATCCGGGACAGGACGTCAGGGGGGAGCTGTTTTTT. It yields the protein CASRHPGQDVRGELFF.

Here the CDR3 reads CATSRGGQGATEQYF. The CDR3 nucleotides are TGTGCCACCAGCAGGGGAGGACAGGGGGCGACCGAGCAGTACTTC. This sequence joins TRBV15 and TRBJ2-7; 11 nucleotides line up with TRBD1. Germline lookup yields CDR1 LNHNV and CDR2 YYDKDF (reference sequence). The junction had 7 bases not matched to a gene; V was cut back by 3 bases and J by 6 bases. The CDR3 sequence is 15 residues long.

In this sample, this clone turned up a few times. This same CDR3 is encoded by further DNA sequences in the sample. The rearrangement links TRBV9 to TRBJ2-7, with 9 nucleotides matching TRBD1. V shed 3 bases, J shed 5 bases, and the junction held 9 bases outside the gene matches. Germline V gene sequence: CDR1 SGDLS, CDR2 YYNGEE. This CDR3 contains 15 residues. The CDR3: CASSAGTGSIHEQYF. The CDR3, as DNA: TGTGCCAGCAGCGCCGGGACAGGGTCCATCCACGAGCAGTACTTC.

V gene TRBV5-1 combines with J gene TRBJ1-1; weak D call: TRBD1 (5 bases). The CDR3 spans 15 residues. The V gene lost 7 bases and the J gene lost 3 bases, with 19 bases spanning the gap. Germline CDR1 reads SGHRS; CDR2 reads YFSETQ. CDR3 amino acids: CASRLYVGQDTEAFF. Written as DNA, the CDR3 is TGCGCCAGCCGACTCTATGTGGGGCAGGACACTGAAGCTTTCTTT.

The rearrangement joins TRBV24-1 to TRBJ1-5; the D gene is possibly TRBD1 (6 bases). Germline V gene lookup returns CDR1 KGHDR and CDR2 SFDVKD. The CDR3 spans 16 residues. The V and J ends lost 2 bases and 5 bases respectively, with 15 bases between them. The CDR3 loop is CATSDSSRGRHQPQHF. The DNA of the CDR3 is TGTGCCACCAGTGATTCCAGCAGGGGTCGGCATCAGCCCCAGCATTTT.

There are a few counts of this clone. The rearrangement links TRBV15 to TRBJ1-6; the D gene is possibly TRBD1 (6 bases). The germline V gene has CDR1 LNHNV and CDR2 YYDKDF (reference sequence). Trimming took 1 base from V and 7 from J, leaving 8 bases between them. The CDR3 is 14 amino acids. This chain's CDR3 is CATSRAGTNSPLHF. CDR3 nucleotide sequence: TGTGCCACCAGCAGAGCAGGGACAAATTCACCCCTCCACTTT. Full variable domain (missing parts from reference TRBV15 and TRBJ1-6): DAMVIQNPRYQVTQFGKPVTLSCSQTLNHNVMYWYQQKSSQAPKLLFHYYDKDFNNEADTPDNFQSRRPNTSFCFLDIRSPGLGDTAMYLCATSRAGTNSPLHFGNGTRLTVT.

V usage is TRBV7-2 and J usage is TRBJ2-3; D gene ambiguous. CDR1 and CDR2 (germline): SGHTA, FQGNSA. CDR3 length equals 14 residues. Trimming removed 7 bases at V and 2 bases at J, with 13 bases between. The CDR3: CASTALTSTDTQYF. CDR3 DNA sequence: TGTGCCAGCACCGCGCTCACTTCCACAGATACGCAGTATTTT. Filled out from reference TRBV7-2 and TRBJ2-3, the complete variable domain reads GAGVSQSPSNKVTEKGKDVELRCDPISGHTALYWYRQSLGQGLEFLIYFQGNSAPDKSGLPSDRFSAERTGGSVSTLTIQRTQQEDSAVYLCASTALTSTDTQYFGPGTRLTVL.

A few counts support this clone. The V and J genes are TRBV27 and TRBJ1-2, with D unresolved. There are 16 residues in the CDR3. Germline CDR1 MNHEY, CDR2 SMNVEV (reference sequence). V lost 0 bases and J 4 bases, leaving 15 bases between the germline ends. As DNA, the CDR3 is TGTGCCAGCAGTTTATCGAGGGAGACATCCAGCTATGGCTACACCTTC. Translating it yields CASSLSRETSSYGYTF.

The rearrangement uses TRBV5-8 and TRBJ2-1; 8 bases align to TRBD2. With V trimmed by 9 bases and J by 2 bases, 4 bases remained unmatched. This CDR3 spans 13 amino acids. CDR1 and CDR2 from the germline V gene are SGHTS and YDEGEE. CDR3 sequence: CATKRETYNEQFF. The CDR3 coding sequence is TGTGCCACAAAGCGGGAGACCTACAATGAGCAGTTCTTC.

The chain joins TRBV5-1 to TRBJ2-7, with TRBD2 matching 11 bases. CDR3 size: 14 residues. Unmatched junction bases numbered 3, after V lost 2 bases and J lost 5 bases. Germline V gene data show CDR1 as SGHRS and CDR2 as YFSETQ. CDR3 sequence: CASSLIAGGHEQYF. The CDR3, as DNA: TGCGCCAGCAGCTTAATAGCGGGAGGGCACGAGCAGTACTTC.

The sample holds a few counts of this clone. The rearrangement links TRBV19 to TRBJ2-3, with D perhaps matching TRBD1 (6 bases). The V and J ends lost 5 bases and 0 bases respectively, with 12 bases between them. The germline CDR1 and CDR2 sequences are LNHDA and SQIVND (reference sequence). The CDR3 has 15 amino acids. This CDR3 is CASSSVGASTDTQYF. As DNA, the CDR3 is TGTGCCAGTAGTTCCGTGGGGGCTAGCACAGATACGCAGTATTTT.

As for this clone: Other DNA sequences in the sample encode the same CDR3. The chain uses TRBV12-3 or TRBV12-4 and TRBJ1-5; the D gene is possibly TRBD1 (5 bases). The length of the CDR3 is 13 residues. The ends were cut back, 3 bases at V and 5 bases at J, with 8 bases in the middle. The CDR3 spells CASSLGGDQPQHF. CDR3 DNA: TGTGCCAGCAGTTTGGGAGGGGATCAGCCCCAGCATTTT.

CDR3 sequence: CASSQEIGENGYTF. DNA of the CDR3: TGCGCCAGCAGCCAAGAAATCGGTGAGAATGGCTACACCTTC. The rearrangement joins TRBV4-1 to TRBJ1-2; D unresolved. The germline gives CDR1 MGHRA, CDR2 YSYEKL. Trimming removed 0 bases from V and 6 bases from J, with 11 bases in between. The CDR3 loop spans 14 amino acids.

This sequence joins TRBV7-6 and TRBJ2-7; 8 nucleotides align to TRBD2. Per the germline V gene, CDR1 is SGHVS and CDR2 is FNYEAQ. The CDR3 is 15 residues long. The V gene end was trimmed by 5 bases and the J gene end by 2 bases; junction bases not matched to a gene: 8. CDR3 sequence: CASSRGRGGTYEQYF. The CDR3, as DNA: TGTGCCAGCAGCCGTGGACGCGGGGGGACCTACGAGCAGTACTTC.

V usage is TRBV6-5 and J usage is TRBJ2-5; 8 nucleotides align to TRBD1. Germline CDR1 MNHEY, CDR2 SVGAGI. This CDR3 comprises 15 residues. Germline trimming cut 6 bases from V and 1 base from J; bases unmatched to any gene: 7. The CDR3 here is CASSRTGTFQETQYF. CDR3 DNA sequence: TGTGCCAGCAGCAGGACAGGGACATTCCAAGAGACCCAGTACTTC.

The chain has TRBV20-1 and TRBJ2-1; 13 bases are shared with TRBD2. Germline V CDR1 and CDR2: DFQATT, SNEGSKA (reference sequence). The CDR3 sequence is 15 residues long. Trimming took 3 bases from V and 9 from J; bases not matched to a gene: 8. This chain's CDR3 is CSASLTSGRQGEQFF. For the CDR3, the DNA is TGCAGTGCTAGTTTGACTAGCGGGAGGCAGGGTGAGCAGTTCTTC.

The V and J genes are TRBV7-9 and TRBJ1-2, with 8 bases identical to TRBD1. The CDR3 spans 13 residues. In germline, CDR1 is SEHNR, CDR2 FQNEAQ (reference sequence). J lost 8 bases, V lost 5 bases, and 7 bases had no gene match. The CDR3 reads CASSRTGPGGYTF. The CDR3 nucleotides read TGTGCCAGCAGCCGGACAGGGCCAGGCGGCTACACCTTC.

This rearrangement joins TRBV5-6 to TRBJ2-7, with D possibly TRBD1 on 6 matching bases. The CDR3 totals 14 residues. The V gene's germline CDR1 is SGHDT and CDR2 YYEEEE. V lost 7 bases and J 1 base, leaving 15 bases between the germline ends. In DNA, the CDR3 is TGTGCCAGCGGGATTGACAGGACATCCTACGAGCAGTACTTC. This translates into CASGIDRTSYEQYF.

The rearrangement links TRBV14 to TRBJ2-6, with D perhaps matching TRBD1 (6 bases). Trimming took 4 bases from V and 0 from J, leaving 16 bases between them. The CDR3 is 18 residues long. Germline V gene sequence: CDR1 SGHDN, CDR2 FVKESK. CDR3 nucleotide sequence: TGTGCCAGCAGCCCTAAAATACAGGGTTACTCTGGGGCCAACGTCCTGACTTTC. Its translation: CASSPKIQGYSGANVLTF.

In DNA, the CDR3 is TGTGCCAGCAGTTTTCGCGGGTTCTTGGGAGAGACCCAGTACTTC. This gives the protein CASSFRGFLGETQYF. The V and J genes are TRBV27 and TRBJ2-5, with a possible D match to TRBD2 (5 bases). Trimming cost V 3 bases and J 4 bases, with 15 bases left between them. CDR1 and CDR2 (germline): MNHEY, SMNVEV (reference sequence). This CDR3 has 15 residues.

This clone was picked up a small number of times. This chain links TRBV4-3 with TRBJ1-1, with D maybe TRBD1 (5 bases). This CDR3 contains 14 residues. V shed 1 base and J shed 3 bases, with 9 bases lying between them. Germline loops: CDR1 LGHNA, CDR2 YSLEER. Written as DNA, the CDR3 is TGCGCCAGCAGCCAAGGACAGTATTACACTGAAGCTTTCTTT. Residues: CASSQGQYYTEAFF.

This chain's CDR3 is CASSQDGLSYNEQFF. The CDR3 DNA is TGTGCCAGCAGCCAAGATGGGCTGTCCTACAATGAGCAGTTCTTC. The genes are TRBV3-1 (or the pseudogene TRBV3-2) and TRBJ2-1, with D hard to call. This CDR3 has 15 amino acids. Germline CDR1 reads LGHDT; CDR2 reads YNNKEL (reference sequence). V was clipped by 0 bases and J by 1 base, with 7 bases between them.